This T cell receptor beta chain was profiled in a study of cytomegalovirus exposure and HLA in healthy donors. About the study: An analysis done earlier identified about 120 million unique TCR beta sequences from about 179 million T cells.

Of note for this clone: Its antigen is unknown.

Vbeta (60) and Jbeta (13) primers were used in the PCR. Assay: immunoSEQ multiplex PCR; the TCRdb copy retains only in-frame clones and omits some. Here the sample spans approximately 130,000 clones, 85% being singletons. Per germline, CDR1 SNHLY and CDR2 FYNNEI. This CDR3 contains 16 residues. V was pared by 2 bases and J by 5 bases, with 18 bases between. Study-level points and caveats: TCR beta V segments were, for the most part, productive about 87% or about 30% of the time in an earlier analysis.

The sequence was collected from a woman in her twenties or thirties in good health and CMV-seropositive. The chain carries TRBV2 and TRBJ1-1; D might be TRBD1 (6 bases). The sample was PBMCs. CDR3 loop: CASSERGGLQGTEAFF. The CDR3 DNA sequence: TGTGCCAGCAGTGAAAGGGGGGGGCTTCAGGGGACTGAAGCTTTCTTT.